A single sample is the source of the 21 T cell receptor beta chains below, sequenced in a study of T-cell reconstitution after alpha-beta-depleted transplantation in children. It was with unique molecular identifiers that the TCRbeta library was prepared. TCRdb analysed the PCR reads with MiXCR anew, one entry per CDR3 protein. The table lists 700,000 or so distinct CDR3 sequences, roughly 14% of them singletons, with 0.79% in the top ten. The input for sequencing was PBMCs, taken before TCRalphabeta/CD19-depleted stem cell transplant. Every receptor here comes from a girl aged 2 to 9 with congenital amegakaryocytic thrombocytopenia, due to receive a stem cell transplant.

This clonotype was detected ten times or more. This sequence joins TRBV29-1 and TRBJ1-1; D gene ambiguous. Trimming pared 3 bases from V and 5 bases from J, leaving 10 bases between. The CDR3 consists of 12 residues. Per the germline V gene, CDR1 is SQVTM and CDR2 is ANQGSEA. The CDR3 coding sequence is TGCAGCGTTGATCTGACCGGGACTGAAGCTTTCTTT. As protein: CSVDLTGTEAFF.

This clonotype turned up a few times. J is TRBJ2-1 and V is TRBV7-2; 9 bases are a match to TRBD2. This CDR3 is 15 amino acids long. Germline V gene sequence: CDR1 SGHTA, CDR2 FQGNSA. V lost 1 base to trimming and J lost 10 bases; unmatched junction nucleotides: 8. The CDR3 reads CASSLGSSGAWEQFF. The CDR3 DNA reads as TGTGCCAGCAGCTTAGGCTCTAGCGGGGCCTGGGAGCAGTTCTTC.

Turning to this clonotype: Lacking the conserved final phenylalanine or tryptophan, this CDR3 likely reflects a read error. The genes are TRBV7-9 and TRBJ2-3; TRBD1 matches 7 bases. The CDR3 totals 16 residues. The germline gives CDR1 SEHNR, CDR2 FQNEAQ (reference sequence). With 0 bases clipped from V and 2 bases from J, the junction kept 5 bases outside the gene matches. CDR3 in amino acids: CASSLAPGQDTDTQYY. In nucleotides, the CDR3 is TGTGCCAGCAGCTTAGCTCCCGGACAGGACACAGATACGCAGTATTAT.

This clonotype was observed many times. This chain connects TRBV7-3 to TRBJ2-2; D is unresolved. Trimming removed 5 bases at V and 1 base at J, with 2 bases between. The germline V gene has CDR1 SGHTA and CDR2 FQGTGA. CDR3 size: 12 residues. The CDR3 coding sequence is TGTGCCAGCAGCGTGAACACCGGGGAGCTGTTTTTT. Encoded protein: CASSVNTGELFF. Full variable domain (rest looked up from reference TRBV7-3 and TRBJ2-2): GAGVSQTPSNKVTEKGKYVELRCDPISGHTALYWYRQSLGQGPEFLIYFQGTGAADDSGLPNDRFFAVRPEGSVSTLKIQRTERGDSAVYLCASSVNTGELFFGEGSRLTVL.

This clonotype was seen many times. V usage is TRBV20-1 and J usage is TRBJ2-7; TRBD1 or TRBD2 may be the D gene (6 bases each). CDR1 is DFQATT and CDR2 is SNEGSKA in the germline V gene (reference sequence). V was cut by 3 bases and J by 2 bases, with 14 bases left in between. This CDR3 is 14 amino acids long. In DNA, the CDR3 is TGCAGTGCTAGGGGGGGCCGGTCAACCTACGAGCAGTACTTC. Translating it yields CSARGGRSTYEQYF.

The sample holds a few counts of this clonotype. This sequence joins TRBV7-3 and TRBJ2-2; TRBD1 aligns across 9 bases. The V and J ends lost 10 bases and 0 bases, in that order; junction bases with no gene match: 3. The CDR3 runs to 14 residues. Germline V gene lookup returns CDR1 SGHTA and CDR2 FQGTGA. The CDR3 bases are TGTGCCACCAGGACAGGGGCGAACACCGGGGAGCTGTTTTTT. Translation: CATRTGANTGELFF. The variable domain in full, completed from reference TRBV7-3 and TRBJ2-2, reads GAGVSQTPSNKVTEKGKYVELRCDPISGHTALYWYRQSLGQGPEFLIYFQGTGAADDSGLPNDRFFAVRPEGSVSTLKIQRTERGDSAVYLCATRTGANTGELFFGEGSRLTVL.

This clonotype came up many times. The V call is TRBV10-3, the J call TRBJ1-5; D uncertain. Germline V CDR1 and CDR2: ENHRY, SYGVKD. The V and J ends lost 9 bases and 1 base respectively, with 13 bases between them. CDR3 length equals 14 residues. CDR3 nucleotide sequence: TGTGCCATAAGTAGGACGGTGAGCAATCAGCCCCAGCATTTT. Amino acids: CAISRTVSNQPQHF.

The chain couples TRBV20-1 to TRBJ1-1; no reliable D call. Germline V CDR1 and CDR2: DFQATT, SNEGSKA (reference sequence). This CDR3 is 14 amino acids long. Deletions cut 5 bases from V and 3 bases from J, with 16 bases between. The CDR3 region is CSAPPRARDTEAFF. The CDR3 DNA reads as TGCAGTGCTCCACCCCGAGCGCGGGACACTGAAGCTTTCTTT.

This clonotype was counted many times. The chain carries TRBV12-5 and TRBJ1-2, with 12 bases matching TRBD1. CDR3 length equals 18 residues. The germline gives CDR1 LGHNT, CDR2 FRNRAP. Losses at the gene ends were 2 bases for V and 1 base for J; bases not matched to a gene: 8. The CDR3 DNA reads as TGTGCTAGTGGTTTGCCCGGGACAGGGGGCAATCGTAACTATGGCTACACCTTC. Translation gives CASGLPGTGGNRNYGYTF. Full variable domain (outside the CDR3, taken from reference TRBV12-5 and TRBJ1-2): DARVTQTPRHKVTEMGQEVTMRCQPILGHNTVFWYRQTMMQGLELLAYFRNRAPLDDSGMPKDRFSAEMPDATLATLKIQPSEPRDSAVYFCASGLPGTGGNRNYGYTFGSGTRLTVV.

V gene TRBV12-3 or TRBV12-4 combines with J gene TRBJ2-7, with D perhaps TRBD2 (5 bases). The CDR3 spans 15 residues. The V and J ends lost 2 bases and 2 bases respectively, with 13 bases between them. The CDR3 coding sequence is TGTGCCAGCAGTTTAATGGCTGAGGGTCCCTACGAGCAGTACTTC. Protein sequence: CASSLMAEGPYEQYF.

On this clonotype itself: A read error is possible here, since a much larger clone lies one base away. The V call is TRBV9, the J call TRBJ2-2; D is unresolved. Germline CDR1 is SGDLS and CDR2 is YYNGEE. Trimming removed 0 bases from V and 0 bases from J, with 9 bases in between. The CDR3 totals 16 residues. CDR3 in DNA: TGTGCCAGCAGCGTAGTGGGTACGGCGAACACCGGGGAGCTGTTTTTT. Translating gives CASSVVGTANTGELFF.

This clonotype was seen at least ten times. This chain uses TRBV29-1 with TRBJ2-5, with 7 bases identical to TRBD2. The junction had 10 bases not matched to a gene; V was cut back by 3 bases and J by 3 bases. Looked up from germline, CDR1 is SQVTM and CDR2 is ANQGSEA. The CDR3 is 15 amino acids. In DNA form, the CDR3 reads TGCAGCGTTGAGGGGGGGTTCGGAAGAAAAGAGACCCAGTACTTC. The encoded protein is CSVEGGFGRKETQYF.

V is TRBV12-3 or TRBV12-4 and J is TRBJ2-2, with 12 bases matching TRBD2. V was pared by 8 bases and J by 10 bases, with 8 bases of the junction left unmatched. This CDR3 spans 14 amino acids. The CDR3 nucleotides read TGTGCCAGCTCGGGACTAGCGGGTGCGGTGGAGCTGTTTTTT. Its translation is CASSGLAGAVELFF.

This clonotype was counted only a few times. V and J are TRBV5-1 and TRBJ2-1; D uncertain. Germline values: CDR1 SGHRS, CDR2 YFSETQ. The V and J ends lost 5 bases and 0 bases respectively, with 12 bases between them. The CDR3 loop spans 15 amino acids. CDR3 region: CASRTGPSSYNEQFF. CDR3 nucleotides: TGCGCCAGCAGAACCGGGCCCAGCTCCTACAATGAGCAGTTCTTC.

This clonotype was recorded a few times. The chain has TRBV6-1 and TRBJ2-2; D remains unclear. Trimming left V 0 bases short and J 7 bases short, with 9 bases between. Per germline, CDR1 MNHNS and CDR2 SASEGT. This CDR3 has 14 amino acids. Here the CDR3 reads CASSEANLGGELFF. The CDR3 coding sequence is TGTGCCAGCAGTGAAGCGAACCTGGGCGGGGAGCTGTTTTTT.

The V call is TRBV12-3 or TRBV12-4, the J call TRBJ2-1; D uncertain. Trimming left V 2 bases short and J 4 bases short, with 15 bases between. The CDR3 has 16 amino acids. CDR3 DNA: TGTGCCAGCAGTTTACGAGTTTTCGGCTTTTACAATGAGCAGTTCTTC. Its protein product is CASSLRVFGFYNEQFF.

The V gene is TRBV10-3, the J gene TRBJ1-2; TRBD1 aligns across 9 bases. This CDR3 has 13 amino acids. Germline CDR1 is ENHRY and CDR2 is SYGVKD. With 6 bases clipped from V and 4 bases from J, the junction kept 3 bases outside the gene matches. The CDR3 DNA reads as TGTGCCATCAGGGGACAGGGAGGCTATGGCTACACCTTC. It encodes CAIRGQGGYGYTF.

This clonotype was observed many times. V and J are TRBV20-1 and TRBJ2-2; TRBD2 matches at 7 bases. CDR1 DFQATT and CDR2 SNEGSKA come from the germline V gene (reference sequence). The CDR3 runs 14 residues. J lost 3 bases, V lost 4 bases, and 5 bases had no gene match. As DNA, the CDR3 is TGCAGTGCTATCGGGACTACCGACACCGGGGAGCTGTTTTTT. Protein product: CSAIGTTDTGELFF.

Only a few counts were recorded for this clonotype. The chain uses TRBV29-1 and TRBJ1-1; TRBD1 aligns across 10 bases. The ends lost 6 bases at V and 4 bases at J; junction bases unmatched: 5. Germline CDR1 reads SQVTM; CDR2 reads ANQGSEA. This CDR3 spans 13 amino acids. The CDR3 reads CSVWTGGVTEAFF. The CDR3 DNA reads TGCAGCGTCTGGACAGGGGGGGTCACTGAAGCTTTCTTT. The variable domain in full, with the rest retrieved from reference TRBV29-1 and TRBJ1-1, is SAVISQKPSRDICQRGTSLTIQCQVDSQVTMMFWYRQQPGQSLTLIATANQGSEATYESGFVIDKFPISRPNLTFSTLTVSNMSPEDSSIYLCSVWTGGVTEAFFGQGTRLTVV.

V and J are TRBV9 and TRBJ2-3, with 7 bases aligning to TRBD2. The CDR3 is made up of 14 amino acids. Germline trimming cut 4 bases from V and 4 bases from J; bases unmatched to any gene: 6. In germline, CDR1 is SGDLS, CDR2 YYNGEE. CDR3 sequence: CASSREREADTQYF. In nucleotides, the CDR3 is TGTGCCAGCAGCCGGGAACGGGAGGCAGATACGCAGTATTTT.

Many counts were recorded for this clonotype. The CDR3 bases are TGCAGCGTAAAGCGAGAAACCGGGGAGCTGTTTTTT. Its protein product is CSVKRETGELFF. This chain uses TRBV29-1 with TRBJ2-2, with D uncertain. The V gene lost 6 bases and the J gene lost 5 bases, with 10 bases spanning the gap. Germline V gene data show CDR1 as SQVTM and CDR2 as ANQGSEA. This CDR3 has 12 amino acids.